This TCR beta chain emerged from a study of early stage breast cancer tumors. About the research overall: About 80% of the 16 invasive tumors were ER+, PR+ and HER2-. Samples were sequenced at about 10-fold average coverage.

Points from the study as a whole: Comparing each tissue with blood distinguished tumor from normal in most of the 16 patients. Compared with adjacent normal breast, tumors showed 2.5 to 3-fold denser, more clonal T cells.

Sequencing was performed with immunoSEQ multiplex PCR; in TCRdb, only in-frame clones are kept and a portion is missing. The sample has about 5,000 clones; around 60% are singletons. The germline V gene encodes CDR1 SSHAT and CDR2 FNYEAQ (reference sequence). The CDR3 consists of 12 residues. V shed 6 bases and J shed 5 bases, with 10 bases lying between them. There are a few counts of this clone. Its antigen is unidentified. The sample comprised breast tumor tissue. The sequence derives from a person in their fifties with breast cancer. The chain combines TRBV7-7 with TRBJ2-5, with D tentatively TRBD2 (6 bases). The CDR3 region is CASRNRGETQYF. The CDR3 region has the DNA TGTGCCAGCAGAAACCGGGGGGAGACCCAGTACTTC.